Listed below are T cell receptor beta chains from one sample, sequenced in a study of OX40 agonist ivuxolimab in advanced cancers. Profiling relied on immunoSEQ multiplex PCR, and the TCRdb table lists in-frame clones only, not all of them. The sample has 77,000 or so clones, about nine tenths seen once. Here the sequenced sample was CD4+ or CD8+ T cells sorted from blood, taken in a trial of the OX40 agonist ivuxolimab. The receptors were gathered from an adult with an advanced solid tumor such as melanoma, head and neck, liver or kidney cancer. The CDR3 runs from the conserved cysteine through the conserved F or W. The order of the fields is J gene, V gene, clone size, CDR3 protein. Where a row states a size, it is once, few, many or the class of an expanded clone; other rows omit it.

>TRBJ2-3|TRBV27|-
CASSERGGRDTQYF
>TRBJ2-3|TRBV5-4|-
CASSRRLAFGPDTQYF
>TRBJ1-2|TRBV5-6|-
CASSLGRGNLQRYGYTF
>TRBJ1-3|TRBV20-1|-
CSALARNTIYF
>TRBJ2-7|TRBV6-6|-
CASSTGPGVRDEQYF
>TRBJ2-7|TRBV10-1|-
CASSERLTGISSQYF
>TRBJ1-1|TRBV30|-
CAGKGARPEAFF
>TRBJ2-3|TRBV18|-
CASSPPQGGATDTQYF
>TRBJ2-4|TRBV29-1|-
CSVESSGTGQDIQYF
>TRBJ1-5|TRBV27|few
CASSLSGWAYNQPQHF
>TRBJ2-1|TRBV10-3|-
CAISLGGEQFF
>TRBJ2-3|TRBV2|-
CASSTAGITDTQYF
>TRBJ2-5|TRBV20-1|-
CSAGRETQYF
>TRBJ1-5|TRBV5-5|-
CASSGPNQPQHF
>TRBJ2-7|TRBV19|-
CASSARGSEQYF
>TRBJ2-5|TRBV18|once
CASSPLSQLSAGMQETQYF
>TRBJ1-5|TRBV7-2|-
CASSPDRGRTQPQHF
>TRBJ2-7|TRBV27|few
CASSLSYSGSYEQYF
>TRBJ2-1|TRBV18|-
CASSFRTGANEQFF
>TRBJ2-2|TRBV7-6|-
CASSWTSGGPGRFTGELFF
>TRBJ2-6|TRBV29-1|-
CSVEEEGPSLGGANVLTF
>TRBJ2-7|TRBV19|-
CASSEHDYEQYF
>TRBJ2-2|TRBV5-4|-
CASSFSGRATGELFF
>TRBJ1-4|TRBV2|-
CASSEVGTGNEKLFF
>TRBJ1-6|TRBV4-3|-
CASSPGPYNSPLHF
>TRBJ2-1|TRBV12-5|-
CASGLVRANEQFF
>TRBJ2-1|TRBV6-5|-
CASSYRGSGINEQFF
>TRBJ1-2|TRBV5-4|-
CASSLWGAEGYTF
>TRBJ1-4|TRBV6-6|-
CASSSVRDLNEKLFF
>TRBJ1-2|TRBV30|-
CAWSEDYGYGYTF
>TRBJ1-2|TRBV6-6|-
CASRGGQGPYGYTF
>TRBJ1-2|TRBV20-1|-
CSARSGNGYTF
>TRBJ2-5|TRBV18|-
CASSPTSAGETQYF
>TRBJ2-1|TRBV9|-
CAGHKPGLALLCRDNEQFF
>TRBJ2-1|TRBV19|-
CASSARVGEQFF
>TRBJ2-3|TRBV5-1|once
CASSLGDLDTQYF
>TRBJ1-2|TRBV28|-
CASSLWPKPYGYTF
>TRBJ2-2|TRBV4-3|once
CASSPGQRNTGELFF
>TRBJ2-3|TRBV30|once
CAWRLAGGRDTQYF
>TRBJ2-7|TRBV30|-
CAWSVRGASEQYF
>TRBJ2-7|TRBV27|-
CASSPRGRRDIYEQYF
>TRBJ2-5|TRBV2|-
CASFSTSGVETQYF
>TRBJ1-5|TRBV7-2|once
CASSSGPGNPNQPQHF
>TRBJ2-2|TRBV18|once
CASSPGRSTGELFF
>TRBJ2-4|TRBV18|once
CASSPSLPTPAKNIQYF
>TRBJ2-7|TRBV18|-
CASSPHPEGDLKRPYEQYF
>TRBJ2-3|TRBV9|-
CASSPLGISTDTQYF
>TRBJ2-7|TRBV29-1|-
CSVEGAYEQYF
>TRBJ1-1|TRBV18|once
CASSPLGQVNTEAFF
>TRBJ1-4|TRBV5-8|-
CASSGQFREKLFF
>TRBJ1-4|TRBV11-2|-
CASSLATGTGGEKLFF
>TRBJ2-2|TRBV15|-
CATRGDTGELFF
>TRBJ2-5|TRBV5-1|-
CASSLYGQETQYF
>TRBJ2-7|TRBV18|once
CASSPQALEFTGDGLYF
>TRBJ2-7|TRBV11-2|-
CASSILADSYEQYF